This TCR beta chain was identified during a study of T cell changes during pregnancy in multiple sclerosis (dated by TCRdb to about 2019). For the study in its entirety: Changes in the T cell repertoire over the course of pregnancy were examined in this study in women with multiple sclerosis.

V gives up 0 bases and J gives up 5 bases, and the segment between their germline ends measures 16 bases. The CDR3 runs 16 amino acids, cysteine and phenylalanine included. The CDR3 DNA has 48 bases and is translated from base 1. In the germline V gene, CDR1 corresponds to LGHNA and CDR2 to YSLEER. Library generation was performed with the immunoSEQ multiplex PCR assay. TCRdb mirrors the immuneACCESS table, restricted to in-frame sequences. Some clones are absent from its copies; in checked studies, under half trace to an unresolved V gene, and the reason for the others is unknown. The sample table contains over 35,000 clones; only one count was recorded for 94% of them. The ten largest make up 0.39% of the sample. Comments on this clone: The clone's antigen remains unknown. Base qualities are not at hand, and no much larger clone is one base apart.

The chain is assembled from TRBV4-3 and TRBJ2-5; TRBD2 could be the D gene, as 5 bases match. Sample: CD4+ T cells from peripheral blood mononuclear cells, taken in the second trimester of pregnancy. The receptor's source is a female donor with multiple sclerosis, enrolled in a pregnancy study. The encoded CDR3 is CASSQDFPPRGETQYF. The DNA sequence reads TGCGCCAGCAGCCAAGATTTCCCGCCAAGAGGGGAGACCCAGTACTTC.